One T cell receptor (beta chain) is described in this entry. Its antigen is not identified. It may be a read error: a sequence one base away is much more abundant. The length of the CDR3 is 15 residues. Germline V gene data show CDR1 as SNHLY and CDR2 as FYNNEI. After removal of 9 bases from V and 7 bases from J, the junction contained 8 bases not matched to a gene. This sample is drawn from a study of early T cells in non-severe SARS-CoV-2 infection. Study conclusions and caveats: Sequences matched to VDJdb favored anti-spike CD8 responses, while private and CD4 specificities were missed.

Attached unique molecular identifiers marked individual cDNA molecules. TCRdb used MiXCR to reprocess the 5' RACE reads, holding one entry per CDR3 protein. The sample consists of 55,000 to 70,000 distinct CDR3 sequences, over 10% of them appearing once. The TCR originated in an adult who was a healthcare worker with PCR-confirmed SARS-CoV-2 infection or an uninfected control (not recorded which). The V call is TRBV2, the J call TRBJ2-1, with 14 bases identical to TRBD2. Specimen: whole blood. CDR3 region: CARGTSGSQQNEQFF. CDR3 bases: TGTGCCAGGGGGACTAGCGGGAGCCAACAGAATGAGCAGTTCTTC.